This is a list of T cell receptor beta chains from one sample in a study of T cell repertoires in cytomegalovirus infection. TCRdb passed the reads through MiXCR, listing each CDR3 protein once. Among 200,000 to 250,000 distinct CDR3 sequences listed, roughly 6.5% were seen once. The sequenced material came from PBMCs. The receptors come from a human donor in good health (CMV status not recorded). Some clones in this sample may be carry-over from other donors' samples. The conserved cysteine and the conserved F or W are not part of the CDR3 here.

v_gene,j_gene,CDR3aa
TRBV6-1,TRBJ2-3,ASSNAPDSQY
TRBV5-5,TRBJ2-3,ASSRTGTPASDTQY
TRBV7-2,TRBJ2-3,ASSRDQRTGSTRQY
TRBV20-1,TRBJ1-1,SARDLRLNTEAF
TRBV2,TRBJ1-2,ASSDRTGRNT
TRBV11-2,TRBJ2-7,ASSTRGYRGHYEQY
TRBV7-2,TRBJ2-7,ASSWETRQY
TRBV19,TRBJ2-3,ASSPFAGAQGEQY
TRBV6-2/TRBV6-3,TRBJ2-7,ASRFGQPYEQY
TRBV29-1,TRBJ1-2,SVAGPTFKGYT
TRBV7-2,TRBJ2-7,ASSLGREYEQY
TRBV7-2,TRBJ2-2,ASRPSSGATGELF
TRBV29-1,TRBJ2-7,SVGTGSHEQY
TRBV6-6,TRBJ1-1,ASIGVTENGGRAGTEAF
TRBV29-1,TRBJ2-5,SVDKGAGETQY
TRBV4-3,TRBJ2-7,ASSQARFTYEQY
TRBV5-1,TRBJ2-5,ASSSATQAGAEETQY
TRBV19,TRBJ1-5,ASTDDGSRNQPQH
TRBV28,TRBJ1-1,ASRTVVRNTEAF
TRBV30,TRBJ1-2,AWSEGAYGYT
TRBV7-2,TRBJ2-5,ASSLPVTHQKTQY
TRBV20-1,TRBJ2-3,SAGGGADTQY